One sample yielded the 26 T cell receptor beta chains listed below, sequenced in a study of CD8 T cells in Susac syndrome. Random hexamers were used to reverse transcribe an amount of roughly 0.45 to 1 ug RNA. Via MiXCR, TCRdb re-called the immunoSEQ multiplex PCR reads, giving one row per CDR3 protein. The table shows some 63,000 distinct CDR3 sequences, with approximately 94% occurring only once. Sequenced sample: CD8+ T cells from PBMCs. The receptors derive from a human donor with multiple sclerosis.

The J gene is TRBJ2-6, the V gene TRBV2; D not resolved. Germline assignment: CDR1 SNHLY and CDR2 FYNNEI. This CDR3 comprises 11 residues. The V gene lost 10 bases and the J gene lost 0 bases, with 1 base spanning the gap. The DNA for the CDR3 is TGTGCCACCTCTGGGGCCAACGTCCTGACTTTC. It is translated as CATSGANVLTF.

This clonotype came up once. The CDR3 region is CASRALYEQYF. The CDR3 nucleotides are TGTGCCAGCAGAGCCCTCTACGAGCAGTACTTC. This chain joins TRBV27 and TRBJ2-7, with D unresolved. The CDR3 is made up of 11 amino acids. V shed 6 bases and J shed 3 bases, with 6 bases lying between them. Germline lookup yields CDR1 MNHEY and CDR2 SMNVEV (reference sequence).

A single count supports this clonotype. CDR3 in DNA: TGCAGTGCTAGAGATTTCAGGGTCCCCTTGAACACTGAAGCTTTCTTT. It is translated as CSARDFRVPLNTEAFF. The chain links TRBV20-1 to TRBJ1-1; D perhaps matches TRBD1 (5 bases). The CDR3 contains 16 residues. Germline assignment: CDR1 DFQATT and CDR2 SNEGSKA (reference sequence). V was shortened by 0 bases and J by 0 bases, with 14 bases between the two germline ends.

The chain couples TRBV20-1 to TRBJ2-1; 12 nucleotides agree with TRBD2. J lost 10 bases, V lost 1 base, and 5 bases had no gene match. CDR1 and CDR2 from the germline V gene are DFQATT and SNEGSKA (reference sequence). The CDR3 is 14 residues long. CDR3 in amino acids: CSARVLAGGYEQFF. Written as DNA, the CDR3 is TGCAGTGCTAGAGTGCTAGCGGGAGGGTACGAGCAGTTCTTC.

This chain uses TRBV29-1 with TRBJ2-7, with 10 bases identical to TRBD2. This CDR3 contains 14 residues. Germline loops: CDR1 SQVTM, CDR2 ANQGSEA. J gave up 2 bases and V 6 bases, and 7 bases lay outside the gene matches. The CDR3 region has the DNA TGCAGCGTCGAAATAGCGGGAGGCCCCTACGAGCAGTACTTC. This encodes CSVEIAGGPYEQYF.

For the CDR3, the DNA is TGTGCCAGCAGTTCCGGGAGACAGGGACGCGGATCACCCCTCCACTTT. This gives the protein CASSSGRQGRGSPLHF. J is TRBJ1-6 and V is TRBV2, with 7 bases fitting TRBD1. The CDR3 loop spans 16 amino acids. The J segment lost 10 bases and the V segment lost 5 bases, leaving 14 bases of the junction unmatched. Germline CDR1 and CDR2: SNHLY and FYNNEI.

The chain is built from TRBV3-1 and TRBJ2-2; D gene uncertain. The CDR3 is made up of 14 amino acids. Trimming cost V 3 bases and J 3 bases, with 8 bases left between them. Germline V CDR1 and CDR2: LGHDT, YNNKEL (reference sequence). CDR3 region: CASSQGPYTGELFF. The CDR3 DNA sequence: TGTGCCAGCAGCCAGGGTCCTTACACCGGGGAGCTGTTTTTT. The variable domain in full, completed from reference TRBV3-1 and TRBJ2-2, reads DTAVSQTPKYLVTQMGNDKSIKCEQNLGHDTMYWYKQDSKKFLKIMFSYNNKELIINETVPNRFSPKSPDKAHLNLHINSLELGDSAVYFCASSQGPYTGELFFGEGSRLTVL.

This chain joins TRBV3-1 and TRBJ1-1, with D unclear. Germline V gene sequence: CDR1 LGHDT, CDR2 YNNKEL (reference sequence). V was shortened by 4 bases and J by 2 bases, with 8 bases between the two germline ends. The CDR3 covers 13 residues. CDR3 DNA sequence: TGTGCCAGCAGCCCCGCATCCAACACTGAAGCTTTCTTT. Translation: CASSPASNTEAFF. The full variable domain, its missing parts supplied by reference TRBV3-1 and TRBJ1-1, is DTAVSQTPKYLVTQMGNDKSIKCEQNLGHDTMYWYKQDSKKFLKIMFSYNNKELIINETVPNRFSPKSPDKAHLNLHINSLELGDSAVYFCASSPASNTEAFFGQGTRLTVV.

V and J are TRBV4-1 and TRBJ1-5; the D is unclear. The V gene lost 1 base and the J gene lost 1 base, with 11 bases spanning the gap. Looked up from germline, CDR1 is MGHRA and CDR2 is YSYEKL. The CDR3 runs to 16 residues. This chain's CDR3 is CASSQVFAQSNQPQHF. The CDR3 region has the DNA TGCGCCAGCAGCCAAGTTTTTGCCCAGAGCAATCAGCCCCAGCATTTT.

The V call is TRBV27, the J call TRBJ1-2; the D is unclear. This CDR3 has 14 residues. With 2 bases removed from V and 7 bases from J, the gap between germline ends came to 14 bases. Germline V gene data show CDR1 as MNHEY and CDR2 as SMNVEV (reference sequence). The CDR3, as DNA: TGTGCCAGCAGTTTAACCTTCGTCCAGAGTGGCTACACCTTC. Encoded protein: CASSLTFVQSGYTF.

The chain links TRBV27 to TRBJ2-5, with 11 bases matching TRBD2. The germline V gene encodes CDR1 MNHEY and CDR2 SMNVEV (reference sequence). This CDR3 has 14 amino acids. Trimming cost V 6 bases and J 3 bases; bases outside gene matches: 3. This CDR3 is CASRPSGRKETQYF. In DNA form, the CDR3 reads TGTGCCAGCAGACCTAGCGGGAGGAAAGAGACCCAGTACTTC.

The chain links TRBV12-3 or TRBV12-4 to TRBJ2-5, with D perhaps TRBD1 or TRBD2 (5 bases each). The germline V and J ends were trimmed by 2 bases and 2 bases, with 12 bases remaining between them. CDR3 length equals 15 residues. CDR3 sequence reads: CASSLSRGPQETQYF. The DNA of the CDR3 is TGTGCCAGCAGTTTATCTCGGGGACCTCAAGAGACCCAGTACTTC.

The rearrangement links TRBV15 to TRBJ2-7; no firm D call. V lost 2 bases, J lost 5 bases, and 7 bases lay in between. The V gene's germline CDR1 is LNHNV and CDR2 YYDKDF (reference sequence). This CDR3 spans 12 amino acids. This chain's CDR3 is CATSRTSNEQYF. The DNA of the CDR3 is TGTGCCACCAGCAGAACTTCTAACGAGCAGTACTTC.

J is TRBJ1-5 and V is TRBV28, with D hard to call. The germline V gene encodes CDR1 MDHEN and CDR2 SYDVKM. The length of the CDR3 is 14 residues. V was cut by 4 bases and J by 1 base, with 8 bases left in between. The CDR3 region has the DNA TGTGCCAGCAGTTCCGGGAGAAGCAATCAGCCCCAGCATTTT. This encodes CASSSGRSNQPQHF.

The CDR3 bases are TGTGCCACCAGCCCAAGGACAGGGGTACAGCCCCAGCATTTT. It specifies CATSPRTGVQPQHF. The V gene is TRBV15, the J gene TRBJ1-5; TRBD1 matches at 9 bases. With 5 bases clipped from V and 7 bases from J, the junction kept 6 bases outside the gene matches. In germline, CDR1 is LNHNV, CDR2 YYDKDF (reference sequence). This CDR3 is built from 14 residues.

The rearrangement joins TRBV27 to TRBJ2-1; 11 bases match TRBD1. The germline V gene has CDR1 MNHEY and CDR2 SMNVEV (reference sequence). The CDR3 is 14 amino acids. The V and J ends lost 8 bases and 8 bases, in that order; junction bases with no gene match: 8. The CDR3 coding sequence is TGTGCCAGCTCCCCGGGACAGGGGGTCGATGAGCAGTTCTTC. Its translation is CASSPGQGVDEQFF.

The chain recombines TRBV27 with TRBJ2-1; 10 bases are a match to TRBD2. V shed 8 bases, J shed 5 bases, and the junction held 9 bases outside the gene matches. The length of the CDR3 is 15 residues. Germline CDR1 reads MNHEY; CDR2 reads SMNVEV (reference sequence). The CDR3 sequence: CASGPGTSADNEQFF. As DNA, the CDR3 is TGTGCCAGCGGTCCGGGGACTAGCGCTGACAATGAGCAGTTCTTC.

The rearrangement uses TRBV27 and TRBJ2-7; D perhaps matches TRBD2 (5 bases). CDR3 length equals 14 residues. V was pared by 6 bases and J by 0 bases, with 12 bases between. Germline V lookup: CDR1 MNHEY, CDR2 SMNVEV (reference sequence). The CDR3 DNA is TGTGCCAGCAGGGACCCAACTAGCTCCTACGAGCAGTACTTC. Translation: CASRDPTSSYEQYF.

CDR3 coding DNA: TGCGCCAGCAGCCACCTGACTAGCGCGAGCTACGAGCAGTACTTC. Amino acids: CASSHLTSASYEQYF. The chain carries TRBV4-1 and TRBJ2-7; 8 bases match TRBD2. V shed 3 bases, J shed 3 bases, and the junction held 7 bases outside the gene matches. CDR3 length: 15 residues. Germline CDR1 reads MGHRA; CDR2 reads YSYEKL.

V and J are TRBV27 and TRBJ2-7, with TRBD2 identical over 10 bases. Per germline, CDR1 MNHEY and CDR2 SMNVEV (reference sequence). Trimming removed 7 bases from V and 4 bases from J; junction bases left unmatched: 4. The CDR3 is 13 amino acids. The CDR3 region has the DNA TGTGCCAGCATGATAGCGGGAGGTTACGAGCAGTACTTC. Protein: CASMIAGGYEQYF.

The rearrangement links TRBV20-1 to TRBJ2-1; D is possibly TRBD1 (5 bases). Between the trimmed V and J ends, which lost 6 bases and 0 bases, there was a span of 15 bases. The CDR3 is made up of 15 amino acids. Germline loops: CDR1 DFQATT, CDR2 SNEGSKA (reference sequence). The CDR3 sequence: CSATEPTASYNEQFF. CDR3 sequence (DNA): TGCAGTGCAACCGAACCGACAGCCTCCTACAATGAGCAGTTCTTC.

The gene calls are TRBV20-1 and TRBJ2-1, with TRBD2 identical over 11 bases. Trimming cost V 5 bases and J 6 bases; bases outside gene matches: 9. The V gene's germline CDR1 is DFQATT and CDR2 SNEGSKA (reference sequence). The CDR3 spans 15 residues. The DNA of the CDR3 is TGCAGTGCTTGGTTAGCGGGAGGGCCAGGCAATGAGCAGTTCTTC. It translates to CSAWLAGGPGNEQFF.

The V gene is TRBV12-3 or TRBV12-4, the J gene TRBJ2-3; D might be TRBD2 (5 bases). The CDR3 is 15 amino acids. V was pared by 4 bases and J by 1 base, with 12 bases between. Here the CDR3 DNA reads TGTGCCAGCAGTTGGGAAGCGAGGGGCACAGATACGCAGTATTTT. Protein product: CASSWEARGTDTQYF.

V usage is TRBV25-1 and J usage is TRBJ2-4, with D maybe TRBD2 (5 bases). Germline values: CDR1 MGHDK, CDR2 SYGVNS. Trimming shortened V by 3 bases and J by 8 bases, and 8 bases separated the two germline ends. The CDR3 runs 12 residues. The CDR3 reads CASSDTSDIQYF. The CDR3 DNA is TGTGCCAGCAGTGATACTAGTGACATTCAGTACTTC.

The chain couples TRBV20-1 to TRBJ2-5; 8 bases are a match to TRBD1. V lost 5 bases to trimming and J lost 5 bases; unmatched junction nucleotides: 13. Germline V lookup: CDR1 DFQATT, CDR2 SNEGSKA (reference sequence). This CDR3 comprises 15 residues. The CDR3 region is CSAPRTGKDRETQYF. The CDR3 coding sequence is TGCAGTGCTCCGAGGACAGGGAAGGATAGGGAGACCCAGTACTTC.

This clonotype was recorded once. The CDR3 region has the DNA TGTGCCAGCAGTTTTCCCGATATAGCCAAAAACATTCAGTACTTC. It codes for CASSFPDIAKNIQYF. The J gene is TRBJ2-4, the V gene TRBV12-3 or TRBV12-4; no clear D. Trimming removed 3 bases from V and 0 bases from J, with 9 bases in between. CDR3 size: 15 residues.